This T cell receptor beta chain was recorded in a study of T cells in localized non-small cell lung cancer. Study conclusions and caveats: A median about 50 of the top 100 tumor clones appeared in adjacent lung. Peak T cell clonality was found in uninvolved adjacent lung, exceeding tumor. Heterogeneity is still possible, as just one tumor region was sequenced.

Between the trimmed V and J ends, which lost 5 bases and 1 base, there was a span of 9 bases. Germline CDR1 is MNHGY and CDR2 is SAAAGT. This CDR3 contains 14 residues. Neighboring lung without atypia was obtained no less than 2 cm from the tumor margin. Judged by abundance, this clone is medium-sized. What it binds is unknown. TCRdb's table, derived via immunoSEQ multiplex PCR, lists solely in-frame clones and lacks some. The data contain 2,500 to 3,000 clones, roughly a quarter of them seen just once; the ten biggest clones take up more than 10%. The V gene is TRBV6-8, the J gene TRBJ2-4; D gene ambiguous. The receptor was derived from a male donor aged 60 or over with stage II lung adenocarcinoma. The material was normal lung tissue next to the tumor, obtained before any cancer treatment. Written as DNA, the CDR3 is TGTGCCAGCAGTCTTACGGATGCCAAAAACATTCAGTACTTC. This translates into CASSLTDAKNIQYF.